The clone carrying this TCR beta chain has only one observation. The sample belongs to a study of blood T cell repertoires in COVID-19. Assay used: immunoSEQ multiplex PCR; TCRdb lists only in-frame clones, some missing. The sample contains tens of thousands of clones, 82% of which appear only once. The germline V gene encodes CDR1 SGHDN and CDR2 FVKESK. V shed 2 bases and J shed 0 bases, with 10 bases lying between them. The CDR3 contains 16 residues. The V and J genes are TRBV14 and TRBJ2-2; D is undetermined. This clonotype was sampled from a woman aged 60-70 years with acute or convalescent COVID-19. The sequencing sample was made of peripheral blood. In DNA form, the CDR3 reads TGTGCCAGCAGCCAATTGAGCCCCGCGAACACCGGGGAGCTGTTTTTT. It translates to CASSQLSPANTGELFF.